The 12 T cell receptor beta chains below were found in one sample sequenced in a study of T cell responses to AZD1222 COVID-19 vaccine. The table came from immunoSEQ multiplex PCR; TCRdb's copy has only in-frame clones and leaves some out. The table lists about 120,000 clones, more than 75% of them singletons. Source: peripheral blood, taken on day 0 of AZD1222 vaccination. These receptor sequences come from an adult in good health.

As DNA, the CDR3 is TGTGCCAGCAGCCGCCGGGGGCGGACAGGGGTAGAGACCCAGTACTTC. It is translated as CASSRRGRTGVETQYF. The V and J genes are TRBV28 and TRBJ2-5; 9 nucleotides align to TRBD1. The CDR3 is 16 amino acids. The germline CDR1 and CDR2 sequences are MDHEN and SYDVKM. Trimming took 6 bases from V and 4 from J; bases not matched to a gene: 12.

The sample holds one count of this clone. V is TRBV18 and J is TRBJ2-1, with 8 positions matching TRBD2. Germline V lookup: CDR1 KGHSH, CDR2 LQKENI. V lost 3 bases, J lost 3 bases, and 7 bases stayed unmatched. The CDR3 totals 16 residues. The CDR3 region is CASSPPAAGVYNEQFF. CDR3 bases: TGTGCCAGCTCACCCCCCGCAGCGGGGGTCTACAATGAGCAGTTCTTC.

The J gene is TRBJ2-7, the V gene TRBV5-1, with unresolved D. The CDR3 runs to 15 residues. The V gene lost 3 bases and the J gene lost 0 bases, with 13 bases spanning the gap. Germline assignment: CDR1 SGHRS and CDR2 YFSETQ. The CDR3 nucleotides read TGCGCCAGCAGCTCCACTACCCCATACTCCTACGAGCAGTACTTC. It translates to CASSSTTPYSYEQYF.

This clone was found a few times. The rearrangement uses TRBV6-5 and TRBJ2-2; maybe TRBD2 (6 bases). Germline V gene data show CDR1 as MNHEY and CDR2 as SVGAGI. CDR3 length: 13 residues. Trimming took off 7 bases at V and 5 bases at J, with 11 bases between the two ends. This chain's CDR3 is CASTRRETGELFF. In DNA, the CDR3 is TGTGCCAGCACCAGGAGGGAAACCGGGGAGCTGTTTTTT.

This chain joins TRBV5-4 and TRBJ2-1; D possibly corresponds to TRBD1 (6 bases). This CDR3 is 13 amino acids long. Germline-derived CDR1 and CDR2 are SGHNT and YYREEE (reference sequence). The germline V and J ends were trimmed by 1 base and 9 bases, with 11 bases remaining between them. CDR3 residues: CASSLQGWAEQFF. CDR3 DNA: TGTGCCAGCAGCTTGCAGGGGTGGGCTGAGCAGTTCTTC.

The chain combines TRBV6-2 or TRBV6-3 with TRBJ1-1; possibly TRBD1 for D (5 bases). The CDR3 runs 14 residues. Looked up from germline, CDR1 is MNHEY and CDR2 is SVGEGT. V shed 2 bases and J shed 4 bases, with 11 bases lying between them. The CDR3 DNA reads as TGTGCCAGCAGTTACCAGGGAGTGGGCACTGAAGCTTTCTTT. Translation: CASSYQGVGTEAFF.

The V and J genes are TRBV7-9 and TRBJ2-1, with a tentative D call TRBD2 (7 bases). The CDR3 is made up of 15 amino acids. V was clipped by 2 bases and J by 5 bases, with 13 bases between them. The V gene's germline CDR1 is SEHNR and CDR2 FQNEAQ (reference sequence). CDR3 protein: CASSLSEGGDNEQFF. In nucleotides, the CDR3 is TGTGCCAGCAGCTTATCCGAGGGGGGGGACAATGAGCAGTTCTTC. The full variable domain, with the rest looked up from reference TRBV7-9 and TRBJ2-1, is DTGVSQNPRHKITKRGQNVTFRCDPISEHNRLYWYRQTLGQGPEFLTYFQNEAQLEKSRLLSDRFSAERPKGSFSTLEIQRTEQGDSAMYLCASSLSEGGDNEQFFGPGTRLTVL.

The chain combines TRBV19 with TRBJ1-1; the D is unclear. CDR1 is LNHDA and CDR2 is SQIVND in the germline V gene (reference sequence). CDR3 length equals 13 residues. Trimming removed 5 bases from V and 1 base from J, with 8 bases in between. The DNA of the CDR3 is TGTGCCAGTAGTGTTGAGCGGAACACTGAAGCTTTCTTT. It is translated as CASSVERNTEAFF.

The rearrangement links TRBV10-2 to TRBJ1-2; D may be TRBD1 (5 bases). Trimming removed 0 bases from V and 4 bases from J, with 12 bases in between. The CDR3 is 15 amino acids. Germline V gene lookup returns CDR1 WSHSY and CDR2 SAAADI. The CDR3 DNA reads TGCGCCAGCAGTGAGTCGAGCGTCAGGGCCTATGGCTACACCTTC. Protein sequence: CASSESSVRAYGYTF.

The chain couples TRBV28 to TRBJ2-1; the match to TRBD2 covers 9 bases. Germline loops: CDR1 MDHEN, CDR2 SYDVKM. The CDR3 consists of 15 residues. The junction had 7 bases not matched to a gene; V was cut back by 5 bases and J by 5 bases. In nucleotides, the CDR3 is TGTGCCAGCAGTCAACCGGGACTAGCAGACAATGAGCAGTTCTTC. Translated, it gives CASSQPGLADNEQFF.

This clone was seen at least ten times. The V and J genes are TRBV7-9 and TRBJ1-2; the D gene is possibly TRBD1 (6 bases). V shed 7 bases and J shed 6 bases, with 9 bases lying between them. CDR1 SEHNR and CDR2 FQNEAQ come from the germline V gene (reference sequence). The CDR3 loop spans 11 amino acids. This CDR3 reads CASTPGDGYTF. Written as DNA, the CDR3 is TGTGCCAGCACCCCAGGGGATGGCTACACCTTC. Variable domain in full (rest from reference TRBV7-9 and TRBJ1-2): DTGVSQNPRHKITKRGQNVTFRCDPISEHNRLYWYRQTLGQGPEFLTYFQNEAQLEKSRLLSDRFSAERPKGSFSTLEIQRTEQGDSAMYLCASTPGDGYTFGSGTRLTVV.

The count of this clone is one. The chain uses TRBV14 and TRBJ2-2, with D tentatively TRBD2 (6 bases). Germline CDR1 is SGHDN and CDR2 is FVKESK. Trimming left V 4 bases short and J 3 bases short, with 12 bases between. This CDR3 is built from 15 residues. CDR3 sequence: CASSRSGLYTGELFF. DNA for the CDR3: TGTGCCAGCAGCCGCTCGGGACTCTACACCGGGGAGCTGTTTTTT.